These T cell receptor beta chains were read from a single sample in a study of shared T cell receptors in the human thymus. The repertoire was sequenced with immunoSEQ multiplex PCR; TCRdb's copy has only in-frame clones and lacks some. The data contain a few hundred thousand clones, 95% of them singletons. The sample comprised thymocytes. These receptors were obtained from a human donor. Both conserved end residues are part of each CDR3. The D gene is left open where the match is weak. Not all rows give a size; the values are once, few, many and, for expanded clones, a class.

v_call,clone_size,j_call,d_call,cdr3_aa,cdr3_nt
TRBV19,.,TRBJ2-3,TRBD2,CASSGGTSGSLGADTQYF,TGTGCCAGTAGTGGAGGGACTAGCGGGAGCCTCGGGGCAGATACGCAGTATTTT
TRBV15,.,TRBJ2-1,.,CATSRDHQGQIYNEQFF,TGTGCCACCAGCAGAGATCATCAGGGTCAAATTTACAATGAGCAGTTCTTC
TRBV14,.,TRBJ1-1,.,CASSHLGNTEAFF,TGTGCCAGCAGCCATTTGGGGAACACTGAAGCTTTCTTT
TRBV30,.,TRBJ1-2,.,CAWSGGIYGYTF,TGTGCCTGGAGTGGGGGAATATATGGCTACACCTTC
TRBV27,.,TRBJ2-7,TRBD1,CASTLSRTGVYEQYF,TGTGCCAGCACCTTATCCAGGACAGGGGTCTACGAGCAGTACTTC
TRBV19,.,TRBJ1-5,.,CASSIGGTGQPQHF,TGTGCCAGTAGTATAGGGGGGACGGGTCAGCCCCAGCATTTT
TRBV7-9,.,TRBJ2-1,TRBD2,CASSPPGLALNEQFF,TGTGCCAGCAGCCCACCGGGACTAGCGTTAAATGAGCAGTTCTTC
TRBV27,.,TRBJ2-1,TRBD2,CASSLLSGRAANEQFF,TGTGCCAGCAGTTTATTAAGCGGGAGGGCCGCGAATGAGCAGTTCTTC
TRBV27,.,TRBJ1-2,TRBD1,CASSPRTGGDNYGYTF,TGTGCCAGCAGTCCCCGGACAGGGGGCGATAACTATGGCTACACCTTC
TRBV27,.,TRBJ2-7,.,CASSLARHVWYEQYF,TGTGCCAGCAGTTTAGCCCGGCATGTGTGGTACGAGCAGTACTTC
TRBV27,.,TRBJ2-3,TRBD1,CASSPVTTDRVRTDTQYF,TGTGCCAGCAGTCCCGTCACAACCGACAGGGTTAGAACAGATACGCAGTATTTT
TRBV15,.,TRBJ1-1,.,CATGHLNTEAFF,TGTGCCACCGGACACTTGAACACTGAAGCTTTCTTT
TRBV11-2,.,TRBJ2-3,TRBD2,CASSLSSGMADTQYF,TGTGCCAGCAGCCTATCTAGCGGGATGGCAGATACGCAGTATTTT
TRBV20-1,.,TRBJ2-7,.,CSARTANEQYF,TGCAGTGCGAGAACAGCGAATGAGCAGTACTTC
TRBV6-5,once,TRBJ1-3,.,CASTLQGSGNTIYF,TGTGCCAGCACCCTACAGGGCAGTGGAAACACCATATATTTT
TRBV15,.,TRBJ2-1,TRBD2,CATSRDLSSGSSLGYNEQFF,TGTGCCACCAGCAGAGATCTGAGTAGCGGGAGCTCCCTGGGTTACAATGAGCAGTTCTTC
TRBV5-8,.,TRBJ1-4,TRBD1,CASSLNCVGQEVATNEKLFF,TGTGCCAGCAGCTTGAATTGTGTGGGACAGGAGGTTGCAACTAATGAAAAACTGTTTTTT
TRBV27,.,TRBJ1-1,.,CASSPGTAEAFF,TGTGCCAGCAGCCCAGGGACGGCTGAAGCTTTCTTT
TRBV10-3,.,TRBJ2-7,.,CAISECRALEPYEQYF,TGTGCCATCAGTGAGTGCCGGGCCTTGGAGCCCTACGAGCAGTACTTC
TRBV7-4,.,TRBJ1-1,.,CASSLYWPNTEAFF,TGTGCCAGCAGCTTGTATTGGCCGAACACTGAAGCTTTCTTT
TRBV7-8,.,TRBJ1-4,TRBD1,CASSFNQDRANEKLFF,TGTGCCAGCAGCTTTAATCAGGACAGGGCTAATGAAAAACTGTTTTTT
TRBV5-5,.,TRBJ1-1,.,CASSLSGGRGAEAFF,TGTGCCAGCAGCTTGAGTGGTGGCAGGGGTGCTGAAGCTTTCTTT
TRBV19,.,TRBJ1-1,.,CASSVREKMNTEAFF,TGTGCCAGTAGTGTCAGGGAAAAGATGAACACTGAAGCTTTCTTT
TRBV28,.,TRBJ1-1,.,CASSPPRPANTEAFF,TGTGCCAGCAGTCCCCCCCGCCCGGCGAACACTGAAGCTTTCTTT
TRBV7-8,.,TRBJ2-7,TRBD1,CASSLVRQGSTPYEQYF,TGTGCCAGCAGCTTAGTTCGACAGGGAAGTACCCCCTACGAGCAGTACTTC
TRBV16,.,TRBJ2-1,.,CASSPLYWDEQFF,TGTGCCAGCAGCCCTTTATATTGGGATGAGCAGTTCTTC
TRBV19,.,TRBJ2-2,TRBD1,CASSMNRGTGELFF,TGTGCCAGTAGTATGAACAGGGGGACCGGGGAGCTGTTTTTT
TRBV25-1,.,TRBJ1-2,.,CASSAPGRKRGYTF,TGTGCCAGCAGTGCCCCCGGACGGAAGAGGGGCTACACCTTC
TRBV9,.,TRBJ1-2,.,CASSDRLYGYTF,TGTGCCAGCAGCGACAGGCTTTATGGCTACACCTTC
TRBV7-8,.,TRBJ1-2,TRBD1,CASSPDRGDGYTF,TGTGCCAGCAGCCCCGACAGGGGGGATGGCTACACCTTC
TRBV27,.,TRBJ2-7,.,CAPQRPYEQYF,TGTGCCCCTCAACGCCCCTACGAGCAGTACTTC
TRBV5-6,.,TRBJ2-4,.,CASTLRGPLAKNIQYF,TGTGCCAGCACCCTCCGGGGGCCCCTAGCCAAAAACATTCAGTACTTC
TRBV11-2,.,TRBJ1-4,TRBD1,CASSLGDRVDEKLFF,TGTGCCAGCAGCTTAGGGGACAGGGTGGATGAAAAACTGTTTTTT
TRBV7-8,.,TRBJ1-2,.,CASSEKTRVGYTF,TGTGCCAGCAGCGAAAAAACCAGGGTTGGCTACACCTTC
TRBV4-1,.,TRBJ2-7,TRBD2,CASSRGSFASEQYF,TGCGCCAGCAGCCGCGGGAGCTTCGCTTCGGAGCAGTACTTC
TRBV23-1,.,TRBJ2-4,.,CASSPDSQAKNIQYF,TGCGCCAGCAGCCCGGACAGTCAAGCCAAAAACATTCAGTACTTC
TRBV14,.,TRBJ2-7,.,CASSQILRQGIPLHSYEQYF,TGTGCCAGCAGCCAGATACTACGACAAGGAATACCCTTACACTCCTACGAGCAGTACTTC
TRBV27,.,TRBJ2-7,.,CASSLTPDDEQYF,TGTGCCAGCAGTTTAACTCCGGACGACGAGCAGTACTTC
TRBV19,.,TRBJ1-5,.,CASSLGNQPQHF,TGTGCCAGTAGTTTAGGAAATCAGCCCCAGCATTTT
TRBV11-2,.,TRBJ2-7,.,CASSPRGVGSYEQYF,TGTGCCAGCAGCCCCAGAGGGGTTGGCTCCTACGAGCAGTACTTC
TRBV19,.,TRBJ1-4,.,CASSILGTQGREKLFF,TGTGCCAGTAGTATACTCGGGACTCAGGGAAGAGAAAAACTGTTTTTT
TRBV7-2,.,TRBJ1-5,.,CASSLGGGPTPGSNQPQHF,TGTGCCAGCAGCTTAGGGGGGGGGCCGACGCCGGGTAGCAATCAGCCCCAGCATTTT
TRBV9,few,TRBJ1-2,.,CASSAAGAGTYGYTF,TGTGCCAGCAGCGCCGCCGGGGCAGGAACGTATGGCTACACCTTC
TRBV6-6,.,TRBJ2-7,.,CASRPPDPTESEQYF,TGTGCCAGCAGGCCGCCGGACCCGACAGAGAGCGAGCAGTACTTC
TRBV7-2,.,TRBJ2-3,TRBD2,CASSLAPLAAPPYGTDTQYF,TGTGCCAGCAGCTTAGCCCCTCTAGCGGCCCCTCCCTATGGGACAGATACGCAGTATTTT
TRBV19,.,TRBJ2-1,TRBD2,CASSGTSGVYNEQFF,TGTGCCAGTAGTGGGACTAGCGGAGTCTACAATGAGCAGTTCTTC
TRBV11-3,.,TRBJ2-3,TRBD1,CASSFRWTGYTDTQYF,TGTGCCAGCAGCTTCCGTTGGACAGGGTACACAGATACGCAGTATTTT
TRBV6-5,.,TRBJ2-7,.,CASSYRPTSSYEQYF,TGTGCCAGCAGTTACCGACCCACTAGCTCCTACGAGCAGTACTTC
TRBV4-1,few,TRBJ1-1,.,CASSQDRDTEAFF,TGCGCCAGCAGCCAAGACAGGGACACTGAAGCTTTCTTT
TRBV19,.,TRBJ1-1,.,CASRGEERNSHWNTEAFF,TGTGCCAGTAGAGGGGAGGAACGGAACTCCCATTGGAACACTGAAGCTTTCTTT